The 12 T cell receptor beta chains listed next were all sequenced from one sample in a study of cytomegalovirus exposure and HLA in healthy donors. The PCR contained 60 Vbeta and 13 Jbeta primers. Data came from immunoSEQ multiplex PCR; TCRdb stores just in-frame clones and leaves some out. Of 160,000 or so clones in the sample, 70% to 80% were seen once. Sequences were obtained from PBMCs. The receptors were gathered from a man aged 25-45 years in good health and CMV-seropositive.

This clone was seen only a few times. The identical CDR3 is also encoded by other nucleotide sequences in the sample. The chain recombines TRBV5-1 with TRBJ2-5; 7 bases fit TRBD2. V gave up 0 bases and J gave up 1 base; unmatched junction bases: 0. Germline CDR1 is SGHRS and CDR2 is YFSETQ. The length of the CDR3 is 14 residues. DNA for the CDR3: TGCGCCAGCAGCTTGGCGGGGGGCCAAGAGACCCAGTACTTC. Its translation is CASSLAGGQETQYF.

The rearrangement links TRBV7-9 to TRBJ1-1; 7 bases fit TRBD1. J gave up 6 bases and V 6 bases, and 16 bases lay outside the gene matches. Germline CDR1 SEHNR, CDR2 FQNEAQ (reference sequence). The CDR3 contains 16 residues. The CDR3: CASRGGQRGFSPEAFF. The DNA of the CDR3 is TGTGCCAGCAGGGGGGGACAGCGTGGGTTTAGCCCTGAAGCTTTCTTT.

The V and J genes are TRBV7-9 and TRBJ1-5; 8 bases line up with TRBD1. This CDR3 spans 16 amino acids. CDR1 is SEHNR and CDR2 is FQNEAQ in the germline V gene (reference sequence). The V and J ends lost 5 bases and 0 bases, in that order; junction bases with no gene match: 6. CDR3 nucleotides: TGTGCCAGCAGCCCCGGGACAGGTTATAGCAATCAGCCCCAGCATTTT. It translates to CASSPGTGYSNQPQHF.

The V gene is TRBV7-2, the J gene TRBJ2-2, with 8 bases fitting TRBD2. The ends lost 5 bases at V and 7 bases at J; junction bases unmatched: 9. Germline CDR1 reads SGHTA; CDR2 reads FQGNSA. The CDR3 spans 15 residues. Here the CDR3 reads CASSPGGAPIGELFF. CDR3 in DNA: TGTGCCAGCAGCCCCGGGGGGGCGCCCATCGGGGAGCTGTTTTTT.

The chain recombines TRBV30 with TRBJ2-7; 9 positions agree with TRBD1. The CDR3 covers 13 residues. J was trimmed by 6 bases and V by 5 bases; bases with no gene match: 8. Germline assignment: CDR1 GTSNPN and CDR2 SVGIG (reference sequence). DNA for the CDR3: TGTGCCTGGGCCGGGACAGGGCGACGCGAGCAGTACTTC. This codes for CAWAGTGRREQYF.

This chain connects TRBV7-9 to TRBJ1-1, with a possible D match to TRBD1 (6 bases). V dropped 4 bases and J dropped 6 bases, with 21 bases sitting between them. CDR3 length: 16 residues. Looked up from germline, CDR1 is SEHNR and CDR2 is FQNEAQ (reference sequence). CDR3 protein: CASSSTLGQRLAEAFF. The DNA for the CDR3 is TGTGCCAGCAGCTCCACCCTCGGACAGCGATTGGCTGAAGCTTTCTTT.

The chain uses TRBV6-5 and TRBJ2-7; 8 bases agree with TRBD2. The germline gives CDR1 MNHEY, CDR2 SVGAGI. V lost 5 bases and J lost 2; bases outside the gene matches: 8. The CDR3 consists of 15 residues. The CDR3 DNA reads as TGTGCCAGCAGTGCGATAGCGGGGTACACCTACGAGCAGTACTTC. Protein product: CASSAIAGYTYEQYF.

The chain combines TRBV2 with TRBJ2-1, with 7 bases lining up with TRBD2. After removal of 4 bases from V and 5 bases from J, the junction contained 14 bases not matched to a gene. The CDR3 consists of 17 residues. The germline CDR1 and CDR2 sequences are SNHLY and FYNNEI. CDR3 sequence reads: CASSAEGGRMWNNEQFF. DNA of the CDR3: TGTGCCAGCAGTGCTGAGGGAGGGCGGATGTGGAACAATGAGCAGTTCTTC. Full variable domain (rest looked up from reference TRBV2 and TRBJ2-1): EPEVTQTPSHQVTQMGQEVILRCVPISNHLYFYWYRQILGQKVEFLVSFYNNEISEKSEIFDDQFSVERPDGSNFTLKIRSTKLEDSAMYFCASSAEGGRMWNNEQFFGPGTRLTVL.

This clone has a single count. J is TRBJ2-3 and V is TRBV4-2, with 14 bases that match TRBD2. The junction had 13 bases not matched to a gene; V was cut back by 4 bases and J by 1 base. Per germline, CDR1 LGHNA and CDR2 YNFKEQ. The CDR3 is 20 residues long. CDR3 protein: CASSLQTSGGAQFGTDTQYF. The CDR3 DNA follows: TGTGCCAGCAGCCTACAGACTAGCGGGGGGGCTCAGTTTGGCACAGATACGCAGTATTTT.

The chain uses TRBV7-7 and TRBJ2-7; 9 bases line up with TRBD1. CDR3 size: 15 residues. The ends lost 2 bases at V and 5 bases at J; junction bases unmatched: 7. Germline V gene data show CDR1 as SSHAT and CDR2 as FNYEAQ (reference sequence). CDR3 sequence reads: CASSLSPGQGHEQYF. Written as DNA, the CDR3 is TGTGCCAGCAGCTTATCCCCGGGACAGGGCCACGAGCAGTACTTC. Based on the CDR3 plus reference TRBV7-7 and TRBJ2-7, the full variable domain is GAGVSQSPRYKVTKRGQDVTLRCDPISSHATLYWYQQALGQGPEFLTYFNYEAQPDKSGLPSDRFSAERPEGSISTLTIQRTEQRDSAMYRCASSLSPGQGHEQYFGPGTRLTVT.

This rearrangement joins TRBV30 to TRBJ1-1; a weak D match, TRBD1 (5 bases). Trimming stripped 4 bases from V and 0 bases from J, with 18 bases between. The CDR3 consists of 16 residues. The germline gives CDR1 GTSNPN, CDR2 SVGIG (reference sequence). DNA of the CDR3: TGTGCCTGGATGCCCCCCCAGGGCTCCATGAACACTGAAGCTTTCTTT. The encoded protein is CAWMPPQGSMNTEAFF.

This chain joins TRBV10-2 and TRBJ1-1; no definite D call. V was cut by 8 bases and J by 1 base, with 8 bases left in between. This CDR3 is built from 12 residues. Looked up from germline, CDR1 is WSHSY and CDR2 is SAAADI. The CDR3 nucleotides read TGCGCCAGCCGTCGCGGGAACACTGAAGCTTTCTTT. It codes for CASRRGNTEAFF.